The 29 T cell receptor beta chains given below trace back to one sample, sequenced in a study of OX40 agonist ivuxolimab in advanced cancers. Assay: immunoSEQ multiplex PCR; the TCRdb copy retains only in-frame clones and omits some. The sample shows 65,000 to 75,000 clones, about 88% of them seen only once. The source material was CD4+ or CD8+ T cells sorted from blood, sampled in a trial of the OX40 agonist ivuxolimab. All receptors derive from an adult with an advanced solid tumor such as melanoma, head and neck, liver or kidney cancer.

The chain carries TRBV5-4 and TRBJ2-3; D possibly corresponds to TRBD1 (8 bases). This CDR3 is built from 16 residues. CDR1 SGHNT and CDR2 YYREEE come from the germline V gene (reference sequence). V lost 4 bases, J lost 0 bases, and 15 bases lay in between. CDR3 protein: CASSIGQGGSTDTQYF. As DNA, the CDR3 is TGTGCCAGCAGCATCGGACAGGGAGGGAGCACAGATACGCAGTATTTT.

The chain has TRBV19 and TRBJ2-1, with D tentatively TRBD1 (7 bases). Germline CDR1 LNHDA, CDR2 SQIVND (reference sequence). Trimming shortened V by 7 bases and J by 6 bases, and 16 bases separated the two germline ends. The length of the CDR3 is 14 residues. This chain's CDR3 is CASKGPGGSNEQFF. Written as DNA, the CDR3 is TGTGCCAGTAAAGGGCCAGGGGGGTCCAATGAGCAGTTCTTC.

The chain is built from TRBV5-8 and TRBJ2-3; 7 bases fit TRBD1. With 4 bases clipped from V and 2 bases from J, the junction kept 10 bases outside the gene matches. The CDR3 covers 16 residues. Germline CDR1 and CDR2: SGHTS and YDEGEE. The CDR3, as DNA: TGTGCCAGCAGCACTGGGGACAGTACGTCCACAGATACGCAGTATTTT. Protein product: CASSTGDSTSTDTQYF.

The V and J genes are TRBV15 and TRBJ1-5, with 7 bases identical to TRBD1. V lost 4 bases to trimming and J lost 4 bases; unmatched junction nucleotides: 4. Germline V gene lookup returns CDR1 LNHNV and CDR2 YYDKDF (reference sequence). The CDR3 consists of 14 residues. CDR3 in DNA: TGTGCCACCAGCAAACTGGACAGGAATCAGCCCCAGCATTTT. As protein: CATSKLDRNQPQHF. The complete variable domain, with remaining parts taken from reference TRBV15 and TRBJ1-5, reads DAMVIQNPRYQVTQFGKPVTLSCSQTLNHNVMYWYQQKSSQAPKLLFHYYDKDFNNEADTPDNFQSRRPNTSFCFLDIRSPGLGDTAMYLCATSKLDRNQPQHFGDGTRLSIL.

This sequence joins TRBV6-1 and TRBJ2-1, with 12 bases identical to TRBD2. CDR1 and CDR2 from the germline V gene are MNHNS and SASEGT. The CDR3 contains 17 residues. Trimming cost V 4 bases and J 6 bases; bases outside gene matches: 10. CDR3 coding DNA: TGTGCCAGCAGTGGACGGACTAGCGGGAAGGCTGGCAATGAGCAGTTCTTC. This translates into CASSGRTSGKAGNEQFF.

The chain uses TRBV19 and TRBJ1-4; D is unresolved. V lost 7 bases, J lost 8 bases, and 11 bases lay in between. CDR3 length: 12 residues. Looked up from germline, CDR1 is LNHDA and CDR2 is SQIVND (reference sequence). DNA for the CDR3: TGTGCCAGTACCCTAGATGGGGAAAAACTGTTTTTT. This translates into CASTLDGEKLFF.

The J gene is TRBJ2-2, the V gene TRBV19; D gene ambiguous. V lost 7 bases and J 0 bases, leaving 18 bases between the germline ends. The germline gives CDR1 LNHDA, CDR2 SQIVND (reference sequence). This CDR3 is 17 amino acids long. The CDR3 protein is CASTVTTTRTNTGELFF. The CDR3 region has the DNA TGTGCCAGTACCGTGACAACAACGAGAACGAACACCGGGGAGCTGTTTTTT.

The genes are TRBV9 and TRBJ2-7; 8 nucleotides match TRBD1. V lost 2 bases and J lost 5; bases outside the gene matches: 9. The CDR3 contains 15 residues. In germline, CDR1 is SGDLS, CDR2 YYNGEE. The CDR3 sequence is CASSVLRGRENEQYF. The CDR3 DNA is TGTGCCAGCAGCGTGCTCAGGGGGCGCGAAAACGAGCAGTACTTC.

This chain uses TRBV2 with TRBJ2-5, with 9 bases that match TRBD1. The CDR3 length is 13 residues. J lost 4 bases, V lost 8 bases, and 5 bases had no gene match. Looked up from germline, CDR1 is SNHLY and CDR2 is FYNNEI. DNA for the CDR3: TGTGCCAGCTTGGGGACAGGGAGAGAGACCCAGTACTTC. Residues: CASLGTGRETQYF.

This clone was counted once. This sequence joins TRBV11-3 and TRBJ2-2; a weak D match, TRBD1 (6 bases). Trimming pared 5 bases from V and 7 bases from J, leaving 14 bases between. The CDR3 totals 14 residues. Germline V gene sequence: CDR1 SGHNT, CDR2 YENEEA. The CDR3 bases are TGTGCCAGCAGCCCCCGGGGACACATCGGGGAGCTGTTTTTT. It specifies CASSPRGHIGELFF.

This chain uses TRBV11-2 with TRBJ2-7; 7 bases fit TRBD1. CDR3 length equals 14 residues. V dropped 4 bases and J dropped 3; count of bases not matched to a gene: 6. CDR1 and CDR2 (germline): SGHAT, FQNNGV. The CDR3 nucleotides are TGTGCCAGCAGCTCAAACAGGGGCCACTACGAGCAGTACTTC. It codes for CASSSNRGHYEQYF.

A word on this clone: One end of the junction does not line up with germline, which may come from a read error. The chain couples TRBV5-6 to TRBJ1-1; no clear D. There are 15 residues in the CDR3. The germline CDR1 and CDR2 sequences are SGHDT and YYEEEE. The DNA of the CDR3 is TGTGCCAGCACCTTGATATTGGGTCTGAACACTGAAGCTTTCTTT. Amino acids: CASTLILGLNTEAFF.

The chain carries TRBV19 and TRBJ1-6, with 9 positions matching TRBD1. The CDR3 extends over 13 amino acids. CDR1 and CDR2 from the germline V gene are LNHDA and SQIVND (reference sequence). The junction had 5 bases not matched to a gene; V was cut back by 10 bases and J by 7 bases. Written as DNA, the CDR3 is TGTGCCACTAAGGGACAGGGCAATTCACCCCTCCACTTT. Its protein product is CATKGQGNSPLHF.

The rearrangement joins TRBV27 to TRBJ2-2, with TRBD2 matching 9 bases. Germline trimming cut 5 bases from V and 4 bases from J; bases unmatched to any gene: 11. This CDR3 has 17 residues. CDR1 is MNHEY, CDR2 SMNVEV, per germline (reference sequence). CDR3 bases: TGTGCCAGCAGTCCTCTTAGCGGGAGCTGGAGCACCGGGGAGCTGTTTTTT. It translates to CASSPLSGSWSTGELFF.

This chain uses TRBV27 with TRBJ1-1, with TRBD1 as a possible D gene (6 bases). The V gene's germline CDR1 is MNHEY and CDR2 SMNVEV (reference sequence). The CDR3 totals 17 residues. Trimming took off 5 bases at V and 0 bases at J, with 19 bases between the two ends. The CDR3, as DNA: TGTGCCAGCAGTCCCCCCCCGGGACAAAATATGAACACTGAAGCTTTCTTT. Its protein is CASSPPPGQNMNTEAFF.

The chain employs TRBV5-5 and TRBJ1-5; possibly TRBD1 for D (6 bases). There are 16 residues in the CDR3. Trimming removed 5 bases from V and 3 bases from J, with 18 bases in between. From germline, CDR1 is SGHKS and CDR2 YYEKEE (reference sequence). CDR3: CASRVGLGADNQPQHF. Written as DNA, the CDR3 is TGTGCCAGCAGGGTCGGACTGGGGGCGGACAATCAGCCCCAGCATTTT.

This chain links TRBV7-9 with TRBJ2-1; 15 bases are a match to TRBD2. CDR1 and CDR2 (germline): SEHNR, FQNEAQ (reference sequence). The CDR3 extends over 16 amino acids. The V and J ends lost 7 bases and 7 bases, in that order; junction bases with no gene match: 8. The CDR3 loop reads CASIRRTSGGDNEQFF. The CDR3 DNA is TGTGCCAGCATCAGACGGACTAGCGGGGGGGATAATGAGCAGTTCTTC.

This sequence joins TRBV7-2 and TRBJ1-1; possibly TRBD1 for D (5 bases). Trimming shortened V by 6 bases and J by 5 bases, and 13 bases separated the two germline ends. The CDR3 spans 13 residues. CDR1 is SGHTA and CDR2 is FQGNSA in the germline V gene. The chain's CDR3 is CASSKGLGTEAFF. Here the CDR3 DNA reads TGTGCCAGCAGTAAGGGACTAGGAACTGAAGCTTTCTTT.

V is TRBV7-3 and J is TRBJ2-1, with 9 bases matching TRBD1. Trimming at V came to 2 bases and at J to 5 bases, leaving 1 base not matched to a gene. This CDR3 has 14 residues. Germline loops: CDR1 SGHTA, CDR2 FQGTGA. The CDR3 region is CASSLDRGDNEQFF. The CDR3 DNA reads as TGTGCCAGCAGCTTAGACAGGGGGGACAATGAGCAGTTCTTC.

In this sample, this clone turned up once. The gene calls are TRBV7-8 and TRBJ2-7; perhaps D is TRBD1 or TRBD2 (5 bases each). The CDR3 runs 14 residues. Looked up from germline, CDR1 is SGHVS and CDR2 is FQNEAQ. With 5 bases removed from V and 2 bases from J, the gap between germline ends came to 13 bases. The CDR3 nucleotides are TGTGCCAGCAGCCTGGGGGAACTCGCCTACGAGCAGTACTTC. Its protein product is CASSLGELAYEQYF.

The chain recombines TRBV10-1 with TRBJ2-3, with 7 bases that match TRBD1. CDR3 size: 17 residues. V lost 1 base and J lost 2; bases outside the gene matches: 9. Germline assignment: CDR1 WNHNN and CDR2 SYGVQD (reference sequence). The CDR3 loop is CASSEWSRTGLTDTQYF. The CDR3 nucleotides are TGCGCCAGCAGTGAGTGGTCAAGGACAGGACTCACAGATACGCAGTATTTT.

The table lists this clone with a count of one. V usage is TRBV9 and J usage is TRBJ1-5; D perhaps matches TRBD1 (5 bases). The germline V gene encodes CDR1 SGDLS and CDR2 YYNGEE. The CDR3 is 15 amino acids. V lost 0 bases, J lost 4 bases, and 11 bases lay in between. CDR3 DNA sequence: TGTGCCAGCAGCGTAGGTCAGGGAGATAATCAGCCCCAGCATTTT. It translates to CASSVGQGDNQPQHF.

J is TRBJ2-3 and V is TRBV6-1; TRBD1 aligns across 12 bases. Germline lookup yields CDR1 MNHNS and CDR2 SASEGT. With V trimmed by 8 bases and J by 2 bases, 2 bases remained unmatched. The CDR3 is 14 amino acids. The CDR3 DNA follows: TGTGCCAGCCGGGACAGGGGGCCCACAGATACGCAGTATTTT. This encodes CASRDRGPTDTQYF.

This rearrangement joins TRBV7-3 to TRBJ1-1, with D tentatively TRBD1 (6 bases). V lost 5 bases and J 2 bases, leaving 12 bases between the germline ends. The CDR3 totals 14 residues. Germline V gene sequence: CDR1 SGHTA, CDR2 FQGTGA. The CDR3 DNA follows: TGTGCCAGCAGCGAACAGGGCGCAAACACTGAAGCTTTCTTT. The encoded protein is CASSEQGANTEAFF.

V is TRBV5-1 and J is TRBJ1-2, with TRBD1 as a possible D gene (5 bases). Trimming removed 0 bases at V and 8 bases at J, with 11 bases between. This CDR3 contains 13 residues. The germline V gene has CDR1 SGHRS and CDR2 YFSETQ. For the CDR3, the DNA is TGCGCCAGCAGCTTGGGAGGGGCGGGCGGCTACACCTTC. The encoded protein is CASSLGGAGGYTF.

J is TRBJ2-1 and V is TRBV11-3, with 11 bases fitting TRBD2. CDR1 and CDR2 from the germline V gene are SGHNT and YENEEA. There are 13 residues in the CDR3. The trim removed 5 bases at V and 8 bases at J, leaving 2 bases unmatched. CDR3 DNA: TGTGCCAGCAGCACACTAGCGGGAGATGAGCAGTTCTTC. Translated: CASSTLAGDEQFF.

J is TRBJ2-7 and V is TRBV5-4; 12 bases align to TRBD2. The V segment lost 4 bases and the J segment 2 bases; nucleotides outside the gene matches: 7. Germline CDR1 reads SGHNT; CDR2 reads YYREEE (reference sequence). The CDR3 runs to 16 residues. CDR3 bases: TGTGCCAGCAGCGCCCGGACTAGCGGGGAAACCTACGAGCAGTACTTC. This translates into CASSARTSGETYEQYF.

This rearrangement joins TRBV7-3 to TRBJ2-7, with a possible D match to TRBD2 (7 bases). CDR1 and CDR2 (germline): SGHTA, FQGTGA. V was shortened by 5 bases and J by 4 bases, with 12 bases between the two germline ends. The CDR3 sequence is 13 residues long. The CDR3 DNA reads as TGTGCCAGCAGCCCAAGGGGGGGGTACGAGCAGTACTTC. It specifies CASSPRGGYEQYF. Supplemented by reference TRBV7-3 and TRBJ2-7, the full variable domain reads GAGVSQTPSNKVTEKGKYVELRCDPISGHTALYWYRQSLGQGPEFLIYFQGTGAADDSGLPNDRFFAVRPEGSVSTLKIQRTERGDSAVYLCASSPRGGYEQYFGPGTRLTVT.

V is TRBV5-1 and J is TRBJ2-5, with TRBD1 matching 9 bases. This CDR3 has 13 residues. The junction had 8 bases not matched to a gene; V was cut back by 4 bases and J by 10 bases. Germline values: CDR1 SGHRS, CDR2 YFSETQ. CDR3 bases: TGCGCCAGCAGCGCGGGACAGGGATTGGACCAGTACTTC. Amino acid sequence: CASSAGQGLDQYF.